This T cell receptor beta chain is drawn from a study of patients and donors after allogeneic stem cell transplantation. Each CDR3 protein is one row after TCRdb ran MiXCR on the RT-PCR reads. The repertoire has some 200,000 distinct CDR3 sequences, 41% of them found once; the top ten carry 33%. The ends lost 3 bases at V and 3 bases at J; junction bases unmatched: 3. This CDR3 comprises 15 residues. Germline V gene data show CDR1 as LNHNV and CDR2 as YYDKDF (reference sequence). Sequencing was performed on blood, either unsorted or a sorted T cell fraction (not recorded which). The chain links TRBV15 to TRBJ2-1; TRBD2 aligns across 9 bases. The TCR sequence derives from a human donor who was either an allogeneic HSCT recipient or a stem cell or donor lymphocyte infusion donor (not recorded which). It is not recorded whose cells these are; they may come from a transplant donor. The CDR3 loop reads CATSSQRGVYNEQFF. The CDR3 nucleotides are TGTGCCACCAGCAGTCAGCGGGGGGTCTACAATGAGCAGTTCTTC.